This T cell receptor beta chain was retrieved from a study of T cell changes during pregnancy in multiple sclerosis. Assay used: immunoSEQ multiplex PCR; TCRdb lists only in-frame clones, some missing. Of around 57,000 clones in the sample, around 90% were seen once. This CDR3 is 14 amino acids long. This TCR derives from a female donor with multiple sclerosis, enrolled in a pregnancy study. The source material was peripheral blood, sampled in the second trimester of pregnancy. The J gene is TRBJ1-5, the V gene TRBV1. TRBV1 is tagged as a pseudogene. CDR3 sequence (DNA): TGCACCAGCAGCCAAGATAGGGGAGGTCAGCCCCAGCATTTT. The encoded protein is CTSSQDRGGQPQHF.